Detailed here is one T cell receptor beta chain. Its antigen is unidentified. The data stem from a study of CD8+ T cells in alopecia areata. On the study more broadly: Those patients who were treated received oral tofacitinib, which was given at 5 to 10 mg twice daily for moderate-to-severe alopecia areata.

The length of the CDR3 is 11 residues. Trimming shortened V by 6 bases and J by 4 bases, and 4 bases separated the two germline ends. Germline assignment: CDR1 SGHAT and CDR2 FQNNGV. Study conclusions and caveats: While patients received tofacitinib, many expanded lesional clones remained present in scalp and blood.

As to treatment: oral pan-JAK inhibitor, 5-10 mg twice daily. The study team obtained lesional scalp punch biopsies and peripheral blood from alopecia areata patients. Both CD4+ and CD8+ T cells were separated by sorting PBMCs. cDNA reverse transcribed from extracted RNA served as the sequencing template. Generated by immunoSEQ multiplex PCR, the TCRdb table keeps only in-frame clones and is missing some. The sample records roughly 180,000 clones, less than 70% being singletons. This TCR was sampled from a human donor with alopecia areata. The rearrangement joins TRBV11-2 to TRBJ2-1; D is ambiguous. This specimen consisted of CD8+ T cells sorted from blood, obtained at week 24, from a patient treated with tofacitinib. The DNA for the CDR3 is TGTGCCAGCAGGAAGTACAATGAGCAGTTCTTC. This translates into CASRKYNEQFF.